This paragraph covers one TCR beta chain sequence. Molecular barcoding with unique molecular identifiers was used for the TCRbeta library. TCRdb re-derived calls from the PCR reads in MiXCR, one entry per CDR3 protein. The sample contains hundreds of thousands of distinct CDR3 sequences, roughly 15% of which appear only once. Germline V gene sequence: CDR1 SGHRS, CDR2 YFSETQ. The CDR3 runs to 14 residues. With 3 bases removed from V and 6 bases from J, the gap between germline ends came to 13 bases. These data originate in a study of T-cell reconstitution after alpha-beta-depleted transplantation in children.

This receptor was obtained from a human donor who donated a stem cell graft to a child with acute myeloid leukemia. The sample consisted of PBMCs from the stem cell graft donor, taken from the stem cell graft. The chain couples TRBV5-1 to TRBJ1-5; perhaps TRBD1 as D (6 bases). For the CDR3, the DNA is TGCGCCAGCAGCTCAGGACAGTTGGGTCAGCCCCAGCATTTT. This translates into CASSSGQLGQPQHF.